Listed below are T cell receptor beta chains from one sample, sequenced in a study of siplizumab effects on memory and regulatory T cells. Sequencing used immunoSEQ multiplex PCR; TCRdb keeps in-frame clones, though not all of them. The sample has about 72,000 clones; about 90% are singletons. Specimen: CD8+ T cells sorted from blood. Receptor source: a human donor in good health. Both conserved end residues are part of each CDR3. D genes are given only for firm matches. Size is omitted from some rows. Given values are once, few, many or a class for expanded clones.

d_call j_call clone_size v_call cdr3_nt cdr3_aa
. TRBJ2-1 once TRBV7-2 TGTGCCAGCAGCTTAGCCTCGGGCAATGAGCAGTTCTTC CASSLASGNEQFF
TRBD2 TRBJ2-1 . TRBV5-4 TGTGCCAGCAGCCAGATACCGGGACTAGCGACCGATGAGCAGTTCTTC CASSQIPGLATDEQFF
. TRBJ2-1 few TRBV7-9 TGTGCCAGCAGCGACGGGGGTTTGACCTACAATGAGCAGTTCTTC CASSDGGLTYNEQFF
. TRBJ1-1 . TRBV7-6 TGTGCCAGCAGCTTAGCGGTGAGGGATCCTGAAGCTTTCTTT CASSLAVRDPEAFF
. TRBJ2-5 . TRBV27 TGTGCCAGCAGTCCTATTACCTTAAGGGAGACCCAGTACTTC CASSPITLRETQYF
TRBD1 TRBJ1-4 . TRBV7-9 TGTGCCAGCAGCTTAGAGACAGGGCCCGAAAAACTGTTTTTT CASSLETGPEKLFF
TRBD1 TRBJ2-1 . TRBV27 TGTGCCAGCAGATTAATCGACAGGGCGGGTGAGCAGTTCTTC CASRLIDRAGEQFF
TRBD2 TRBJ2-1 . TRBV5-4 TGTGCCAGCAGCTGGGGTGATGGAGCGGGAGAGAATGAGCAGTTCTTC CASSWGDGAGENEQFF
. TRBJ1-5 . TRBV7-6 TGTGCCAGCAGACCCCATCAGCCCCAGCATTTT CASRPHQPQHF
. TRBJ2-1 . TRBV7-3 TGTGCCAGCAGCTTTGGGGGCCGGAATGAGCAGTTCTTC CASSFGGRNEQFF
TRBD2 TRBJ2-5 . TRBV15 TGTGCCACCAGCAGAGAAGGCGGCGGGGGGATCCAAGAGACCCAGTACTTC CATSREGGGGIQETQYF
. TRBJ1-2 . TRBV6-6 TGTGCCAGCAGTTACTCTCTCGAATCTAACTATGGCTACACCTTC CASSYSLESNYGYTF
TRBD1 TRBJ2-3 . TRBV27 TGTGCCAGCAGGGACCGACAGGGGAGCACAGATACGCAGTATTTT CASRDRQGSTDTQYF
. TRBJ2-2 . TRBV5-1 TGCGCCAGCAGCTTAATCGACGATTACACCGGGGAGCTGTTTTTT CASSLIDDYTGELFF
TRBD2 TRBJ2-1 few TRBV6-5 TGTGCCAGCAGTTACTCGACTAGCGGTCACAATGAGCAGTTCTTC CASSYSTSGHNEQFF
TRBD1 TRBJ1-4 . TRBV19 TGTGCCAGCGGGACAGGGGGCCTGGGGGAAAAACTGTTTTTT CASGTGGLGEKLFF
TRBD1 TRBJ2-6 . TRBV9 TGTGCCAGCAGCACCCCGGGACAGGGGGCGTTCTCTGGGGCCAACGTCCTGACTTTC CASSTPGQGAFSGANVLTF
TRBD1 TRBJ1-2 . TRBV4-1 TGCGCCAGCAGCCAAGAGACAGGGGAGGGCTATGGCTACACCTTC CASSQETGEGYGYTF
TRBD1 TRBJ2-7 . TRBV30 TGTGCCTGGGACCCCGGCAGGGGGCCGAACGAGCAGTACTTC CAWDPGRGPNEQYF
TRBD1 TRBJ2-5 . TRBV18 TGTGCCAGCTCAGGGGTGCTGACAGGGGCTAACCAAGAGACCCAGTACTTC CASSGVLTGANQETQYF
TRBD2 TRBJ2-1 . TRBV19 TGTGCCAGTAGTATCTTTAGCGGGTACAATGAGCAGTTCTTC CASSIFSGYNEQFF
. TRBJ2-1 . TRBV2 TGTGCCAGCCGGGCGAGCTCCTACAATGAGCAGTTCTTC CASRASSYNEQFF
TRBD1 TRBJ1-2 . TRBV7-9 TGTGCCAGCAGCCTCTTACTGGACAGGGGAAGATATGGCTACACCTTC CASSLLLDRGRYGYTF
. TRBJ1-1 . TRBV5-4 TGTGCCAGCAGCTTGGACAGTGGCTCGGACACTGAAGCTTTCTTT CASSLDSGSDTEAFF
. TRBJ2-7 . TRBV7-9 TGTGCCAGCAGCTTAGTTTTGGGCGAGCAGTACTTC CASSLVLGEQYF
. TRBJ1-2 . TRBV9 TGTGCCAGCAGCGTAGCCTCCAGAGGCGGCTACACCTTC CASSVASRGGYTF
. TRBJ1-4 . TRBV18 TGTGCCAGCTCACCACTGGCGGTCCCGGCTAATGAAAAACTGTTTTTT CASSPLAVPANEKLFF
. TRBJ1-1 . TRBV5-6 TGTGCCAGCAGCTTGGTGATACAGGCTGGCGGTGAAGCTTTCTTT CASSLVIQAGGEAFF
. TRBJ1-5 . TRBV7-9 TGTGCCAGCAGCGGGGGAGGGGATCCTCGCAATCAGCCCCAGCATTTT CASSGGGDPRNQPQHF
. TRBJ2-7 . TRBV18 TGTGCCAGCTCACCAAGCCAGGTCTACGAGCAGTACTTC CASSPSQVYEQYF
TRBD2 TRBJ2-5 . TRBV7-9 TGTGCCAGCACCTTAGCGGGGGGGGAGACCCAGTACTTC CASTLAGGETQYF
. TRBJ1-2 . TRBV6-5 TGTGCCAGCAACCCCTCCCGTGTCAGCCCCTATGGCTACACCTTC CASNPSRVSPYGYTF